Below, 29 T cell receptor beta chains from the same sample are listed, as sequenced in a study of naive and memory T cell subsets. The beta constant-region primer was an equimolar mix of two oligonucleotides covering TRBC1 and TRBC2. Four rounds of PCR amplified the ligated cDNA using nested alpha and beta constant-region primers plus SP2. Each CDR3 protein gets one entry after TCRdb re-called the UMI-ligation and nested PCR reads with MiXCR. Of 150,000 or so distinct CDR3 sequences listed, roughly 22% are singletons. Their antigens remain unidentified. General observations from the study: Especially in CD8 cells, naive repertoires contained a few larger clonotypes, possibly CD45RA-re-expressing memory cells.

Sample: naive CD4+ T cells from blood. The source of these receptors is a human donor in good health.

This chain joins TRBV4-1 and TRBJ1-2; 7 positions agree with TRBD1. CDR1 is MGHRA and CDR2 is YSYEKL in the germline V gene. After removal of 0 bases from V and 8 bases from J, the junction contained 9 bases not matched to a gene. CDR3 length: 15 amino acids. CDR3 sequence reads: CASSQEATGEKGYTF. The DNA for the CDR3 is TGCGCCAGCAGCCAAGAGGCCACAGGGGAGAAAGGCTACACCTTC.

This clonotype was detected only a few times. The J gene is TRBJ1-1, the V gene TRBV29-1; TRBD1 matches at 8 bases. V was clipped by 7 bases and J by 2 bases; unmatched bases: 6. CDR1 is SQVTM, CDR2 ANQGSEA, per germline. This CDR3 has 13 amino acids. DNA of the CDR3: TGCAGCGCCGGGCAGGGGGCAAACACTGAAGCTTTCTTT. Protein sequence: CSAGQGANTEAFF.

V and J are TRBV25-1 and TRBJ2-7; 10 positions match TRBD1. The CDR3 covers 14 residues. Germline CDR1 is MGHDK and CDR2 is SYGVNS. Unmatched junction bases numbered 4, after V lost 6 bases and J lost 2 bases. As DNA, the CDR3 is TGTGCCAGCAGGGGGACAGGGGATACCTACGAGCAGTACTTC. Amino acids: CASRGTGDTYEQYF.

The chain employs TRBV12-3 or TRBV12-4 and TRBJ1-1; possibly TRBD1 for D (6 bases). CDR3 length: 15 residues. The germline V and J ends were trimmed by 2 bases and 0 bases, with 10 bases remaining between them. DNA of the CDR3: TGTGCCAGCAGTTTATGGGGACAACTGAACACTGAAGCTTTCTTT. Its translation: CASSLWGQLNTEAFF.

Many counts were recorded for this clonotype. V gene TRBV7-2 combines with J gene TRBJ2-2; 9 bases agree with TRBD1. The CDR3 has 14 residues. Germline trimming cut 6 bases from V and 5 bases from J; bases unmatched to any gene: 4. Per germline, CDR1 SGHTA and CDR2 FQGNSA. DNA for the CDR3: TGTGCCAGCAGAATACAGGGGGCTACCGGGGAGCTGTTTTTT. Protein sequence: CASRIQGATGELFF.

The rearrangement joins TRBV6-5 to TRBJ1-1; no clear D gene. V was shortened by 0 bases and J by 1 base, with 9 bases between the two germline ends. CDR3 length: 15 amino acids. CDR1 MNHEY and CDR2 SVGAGI come from the germline V gene. This CDR3 reads CASSYSRRRNTEAFF. DNA for the CDR3: TGTGCCAGCAGTTACTCGAGACGGAGGAACACTGAAGCTTTCTTT.

V is TRBV7-3 and J is TRBJ2-1, with 14 nucleotides matching TRBD2. The CDR3 is made up of 19 amino acids. The germline gives CDR1 SGHTA, CDR2 FQGTGA. With V trimmed by 1 base and J by 7 bases, 12 bases remained unmatched. CDR3: CASSLIPTSGRVNGNEQFF. The CDR3 nucleotides read TGTGCCAGCAGCTTAATCCCGACTAGCGGGAGGGTTAATGGGAATGAGCAGTTCTTC.

The genes are TRBV5-1 and TRBJ1-1; D is unresolved. The germline V gene has CDR1 SGHRS and CDR2 YFSETQ. V dropped 0 bases and J dropped 1 base, with 7 bases sitting between them. The CDR3 totals 14 residues. This CDR3 is CASSLGRSNTEAFF. The DNA for the CDR3 is TGCGCCAGCAGCTTGGGCAGGTCGAACACTGAAGCTTTCTTT. The entire variable domain, with the rest obtained from reference TRBV5-1 and TRBJ1-1, is as follows: KAGVTQTPRYLIKTRGQQVTLSCSPISGHRSVSWYQQTPGQGLQFLFEYFSETQRNKGNFPGRFSGRQFSNSRSEMNVSTLELGDSALYLCASSLGRSNTEAFFGQGTRLTVV.

The chain carries TRBV15 and TRBJ2-1, with a weak D call TRBD2 (6 bases). Germline CDR1 and CDR2: LNHNV and YYDKDF (reference sequence). The CDR3 runs to 17 residues. Trimming took off 0 bases at V and 6 bases at J, with 18 bases between the two ends. The CDR3 sequence is CATSRDPGSLKANEQFF. The CDR3 bases are TGTGCCACCAGCAGAGACCCCGGGAGTCTTAAGGCCAATGAGCAGTTCTTC.

This chain uses TRBV3-1 with TRBJ2-7, with D perhaps assigned TRBD1 or TRBD2 (5 bases each). CDR3 length: 13 residues. Trimming pared 0 bases from V and 5 bases from J, leaving 8 bases between. CDR1 LGHDT and CDR2 YNNKEL come from the germline V gene (reference sequence). The CDR3 is CASSQEGRDEQYF. DNA of the CDR3: TGTGCCAGCAGCCAAGAGGGGCGGGACGAGCAGTACTTC.

V and J are TRBV10-3 and TRBJ2-1; 8 bases agree with TRBD2. The V segment lost 0 bases and the J segment 15 bases; nucleotides outside the gene matches: 13. The CDR3 length is 15 residues. In germline, CDR1 is ENHRY, CDR2 SYGVKD. In DNA form, the CDR3 reads TGTGCCATCAGTGAGTCTCACACAAGAACGGGAGGGCCGTTCTTC. This codes for CAISESHTRTGGPFF.

V gene TRBV20-1 combines with J gene TRBJ2-1; 9 positions agree with TRBD1. The junction had 7 bases not matched to a gene; V was cut back by 5 bases and J by 2 bases. Germline V gives CDR1 DFQATT, CDR2 SNEGSKA (reference sequence). This CDR3 region has 15 residues. This chain's CDR3 is CSAGTGTEPYNEQFF. DNA for the CDR3: TGCAGTGCTGGGACAGGGACCGAACCCTACAATGAGCAGTTCTTC.

This sequence joins TRBV7-2 and TRBJ2-4; D unresolved. The V end lost 3 bases, the J end lost 9 bases, and 15 bases lay between the germline ends. CDR1 is SGHTA and CDR2 is FQGNSA in the germline V gene. This CDR3 comprises 14 residues. The CDR3 spells CASSFSRQSGIQYF. The DNA of the CDR3 is TGTGCCAGCAGCTTTTCAAGGCAGTCCGGCATTCAGTACTTC. The whole variable domain, filled in from reference TRBV7-2 and TRBJ2-4, reads GAGVSQSPSNKVTEKGKDVELRCDPISGHTALYWYRQSLGQGLEFLIYFQGNSAPDKSGLPSDRFSAERTGGSVSTLTIQRTQQEDSAVYLCASSFSRQSGIQYFGAGTRLSVL.

Here the CDR3 reads CASSLSPAVGYEQYF. The CDR3 DNA sequence: TGTGCCAGCAGCTTATCTCCAGCGGTAGGCTACGAGCAGTACTTC. The chain couples TRBV7-2 to TRBJ2-7; a possible D gene is TRBD2 (5 bases). The germline gives CDR1 SGHTA, CDR2 FQGNSA. V was clipped by 2 bases and J by 3 bases, with 14 bases between them. This CDR3 contains 15 residues.

This clonotype has a single count. This chain connects TRBV10-3 to TRBJ2-7; 7 bases are a match to TRBD2. The CDR3 is 14 residues long. Germline-derived CDR1 and CDR2 are ENHRY and SYGVKD. V shed 6 bases, J shed 5 bases, and the junction held 10 bases outside the gene matches. CDR3: CAIRTGTNSHEQYF. In nucleotides, the CDR3 is TGTGCCATCAGGACCGGGACTAACAGCCACGAGCAGTACTTC.

V gene TRBV2 combines with J gene TRBJ2-3, with D uncertain. CDR1 and CDR2 (germline): SNHLY, FYNNEI. The CDR3 covers 14 residues. The V and J ends lost 3 bases and 5 bases respectively, with 12 bases between them. CDR3 DNA: TGTGCCAGCAGTGAGGACCTGTCTGGAGATACGCAGTATTTT. It yields the protein CASSEDLSGDTQYF.

The chain couples TRBV20-1 to TRBJ2-5, with D perhaps given as TRBD1 or TRBD2 (5 bases each). The ends were cut back, 6 bases at V and 2 bases at J, with 13 bases in the middle. Per the germline V gene, CDR1 is DFQATT and CDR2 is SNEGSKA (reference sequence). This CDR3 comprises 13 residues. CDR3 sequence reads: CSAHRGPQETQYF. The CDR3 DNA reads TGCAGTGCCCATCGGGGCCCTCAAGAGACCCAGTACTTC.

On this clonotype: At one end, the junction sequence differs from germline, possibly due to a read error. The J gene is TRBJ2-3, the V gene TRBV30; TRBD1 is a possible D gene (6 bases). The CDR3 runs 13 residues. CDR1 and CDR2 from the germline V gene are GTSNPN and SVGIG (reference sequence). The CDR3 DNA follows: TGTGCCCGGAGTGGGGGCTTCACAGATACGCAGTATTTT. Protein sequence: CARSGGFTDTQYF.

This clonotype has only a few counts. The chain is built from TRBV7-2 and TRBJ2-5, with TRBD2 identical over 8 bases. This CDR3 has 14 amino acids. With 1 base clipped from V and 4 bases from J, the junction kept 2 bases outside the gene matches. Germline V gene lookup returns CDR1 SGHTA and CDR2 FQGNSA. The chain's CDR3 is CASSLGGRSETQYF. CDR3 coding DNA: TGTGCCAGCAGCTTAGGCGGGAGGTCAGAGACCCAGTACTTC.

The chain joins TRBV5-1 to TRBJ1-4; D may be TRBD1 (6 bases). In germline, CDR1 is SGHRS, CDR2 YFSETQ. The CDR3 is made up of 12 amino acids. Trimming took off 6 bases at V and 8 bases at J, with 11 bases between the two ends. The CDR3 loop reads CASKGGGEKLFF. CDR3 DNA: TGCGCCAGCAAAGGAGGGGGAGAAAAACTGTTTTTT.

This chain uses TRBV28 with TRBJ1-5; 12 nucleotides agree with TRBD1. Trimming took 6 bases from V and 6 from J; bases not matched to a gene: 9. This CDR3 comprises 16 residues. The germline V gene has CDR1 MDHEN and CDR2 SYDVKM. CDR3 coding DNA: TGTGCCAGCAGGGGGACAGGGGGCCTCCATGGTCAGCCCCAGCATTTT. It translates to CASRGTGGLHGQPQHF.

This clonotype was detected only a few times. The chain links TRBV6-5 to TRBJ2-1, with TRBD2 identical over 13 bases. CDR3 size: 16 residues. Trimming at V came to 0 bases and at J to 7 bases, leaving 3 bases not matched to a gene. Looked up from germline, CDR1 is MNHEY and CDR2 is SVGAGI. The CDR3: CASSYSRTSGSNEQFF. CDR3 bases: TGTGCCAGCAGTTACTCTCGGACTAGCGGGAGTAATGAGCAGTTCTTC.

This clonotype was counted only a few times. The CDR3 sequence: CASSVREGNQPQHF. CDR3 bases: TGTGCCAGCAGTGTGAGGGAAGGCAATCAGCCCCAGCATTTT. The chain has TRBV6-1 and TRBJ1-5, with D unclear. Trimming stripped 4 bases from V and 2 bases from J, with 9 bases between. This CDR3 contains 14 residues. Germline CDR1 MNHNS, CDR2 SASEGT.

This clonotype was counted only a few times. The chain is built from TRBV19 and TRBJ2-1, with 7 bases lining up with TRBD2. V was pared by 3 bases and J by 4 bases, with 9 bases of the junction left unmatched. The CDR3 covers 16 residues. Germline CDR1 reads LNHDA; CDR2 reads SQIVND (reference sequence). CDR3 residues: CASSISAGATYNEQFF. CDR3 in DNA: TGTGCCAGTAGTATCTCCGCGGGAGCGACATACAATGAGCAGTTCTTC.

Many counts were recorded for this clonotype. The chain uses TRBV29-1 and TRBJ1-1; 8 nucleotides align to TRBD1. The V gene end was trimmed by 4 bases and the J gene end by 3 bases; junction bases not matched to a gene: 7. Germline CDR1 reads SQVTM; CDR2 reads ANQGSEA. CDR3 size: 14 residues. Here the CDR3 reads CSVAGQGRDTEAFF. The CDR3 region has the DNA TGCAGCGTTGCAGGACAGGGAAGGGACACTGAAGCTTTCTTT.

This clonotype was recorded at least ten times. The V gene is TRBV12-3 or TRBV12-4, the J gene TRBJ1-6, with a tentative D call TRBD1 (5 bases). Between the trimmed V and J ends, which lost 4 bases and 7 bases, there was a span of 14 bases. The CDR3 runs 15 residues. CDR3: CASSSRAGWNSPLHF. The CDR3 nucleotides are TGTGCCAGCAGTTCCAGGGCCGGTTGGAATTCACCCCTCCACTTT.

There are a few counts of this clonotype. The rearrangement uses TRBV5-5 and TRBJ1-4; D is possibly TRBD1 (6 bases). CDR1 and CDR2 (germline): SGHKS, YYEKEE (reference sequence). The CDR3 runs 14 residues. Trimming removed 4 bases from V and 8 bases from J, with 15 bases in between. The CDR3 sequence is CASSPDRLGEKLFF. The CDR3 bases are TGTGCCAGCAGCCCCGACAGGTTGGGGGAAAAACTGTTTTTT.

This clonotype was seen a few times. The rearrangement links TRBV29-1 to TRBJ1-2; 10 bases align to TRBD1. V was pared by 1 base and J by 6 bases, with 11 bases of the junction left unmatched. The CDR3 spans 16 residues. Germline-derived CDR1 and CDR2 are SQVTM and ANQGSEA. This CDR3 is CSVEVGGTGERNGYTF. CDR3 in DNA: TGCAGCGTTGAAGTCGGGGGGACAGGGGAGAGGAATGGCTACACCTTC.

The chain has TRBV12-3 or TRBV12-4 and TRBJ1-1; no clear D. V lost 3 bases, J lost 11 bases, and 10 bases lay in between. The CDR3 is 11 amino acids. The CDR3 loop reads CASSFSGGAFF. As DNA, the CDR3 is TGTGCCAGCAGTTTTTCCGGTGGGGCTTTCTTT.